This T cell receptor (beta chain) was documented in a study of T cells in Graves' hyperthyroidism and ophthalmopathy. Germline V gene lookup returns CDR1 MNHEY and CDR2 SMNVEV (reference sequence). With 4 bases removed from V and 2 bases from J, the gap between germline ends came to 13 bases. The CDR3 spans 15 residues. Amplification targeted TCR beta CDR3 regions from RNA transcripts. TCR CDR3 underwent first-round RT-PCR with the HTBI primer set. TCRdb fed the multiplex PCR reads into MiXCR, producing one record per CDR3 protein. The data hold fewer than 250,000 distinct CDR3 sequences, with 15% to 20% observed a single time. This clonotype came up many times. The antigen is undetermined. Findings and caveats of the study: In validation, the model predicted ophthalmopathy. These predictions came a median about 6.8 months before onset. Blood also carried most thyroid clonotypes expanded above 0.001.

This TCR derives from a man aged 50-60 years with Graves' hyperthyroidism. Sequencing was performed on blood. The chain has TRBV27 and TRBJ2-3, with D perhaps matching TRBD1 or TRBD2 (6 bases each). The CDR3 bases are TGTGCCAGCAGTTACGGGGGCCCAAACACAGATACGCAGTATTTT. Translating it yields CASSYGGPNTDTQYF.